This entry concerns a single T cell receptor beta chain. As yet, its antigen is unknown. This specimen belongs to a study of shared clonotypes between healthy human individuals. About the study: A few men and a couple of women, aged 18 to 49, were donors.

The germline V and J ends were trimmed by 7 bases and 6 bases, with 19 bases remaining between them. The germline gives CDR1 LNHDA, CDR2 SQIVND (reference sequence). This CDR3 contains 14 residues. Researchers ran the assay at a deep level. Genomic DNA (from each subset) was split evenly across several immunoSEQ plates. This table comes from immunoSEQ multiplex PCR, and its TCRdb copy is limited to in-frame clones, with some not included. The repertoire has millions of clones, about 92% of them found once; the top ten carry 0.39%. Study-level findings and limits: The study found about 5% of naive CD4 clonotypes shared across a few donors.

V gene TRBV19 combines with J gene TRBJ2-7; possibly TRBD1 or TRBD2 for D (7 bases each). This TCR derives from a man aged 18 to 30 in good health. Some clones in this sample may be carry-over from other donors' samples. Specimen: naive CD4+ T cells from PBMCs. Subset specified: CD45RA+ positively selected. The CDR3 here is CASTPSGGVFEQYF. CDR3 DNA: TGTGCCAGTACTCCCTCAGGGGGGGTCTTCGAGCAGTACTTC.